This T cell receptor beta chain was profiled in a study of cytomegalovirus exposure and HLA in healthy donors. This clone showed up just once. V lost 3 bases and J lost 3, with 8 bases in between. Germline CDR1 is KGHSH and CDR2 is LQKENI. The length of the CDR3 is 13 residues. The PCR ran on 60 Vbeta and 13 Jbeta primers. The method was immunoSEQ multiplex PCR; TCRdb's version includes in-frame clones alone and lacks a portion of them. Seen here are about 200,000 clones, approximately 78% observed once, and the top ten hold about 1.8%. The receptor was isolated from a woman between 18 and 29 years old in good health and CMV-seronegative. This chain joins TRBV18 and TRBJ1-2, with D tentatively TRBD1 (5 bases). The sample taken for sequencing was PBMCs. The CDR3 loop reads CASSPDRYYGYTF. For the CDR3, the DNA is TGTGCCAGCTCACCCGACAGATACTATGGCTACACCTTC.